These 19 T cell receptor beta chains came from one sample sequenced in a study of blood T cell repertoires in COVID-19. Assay: immunoSEQ multiplex PCR; the TCRdb copy retains only in-frame clones and omits some. The table has approximately 81,000 clones, around 91% seen once. Sequencing input: peripheral blood. The receptors come from a man in his 70s with active or convalescent COVID-19.

The chain recombines TRBV20-1 with TRBJ2-1; tentatively, D is TRBD2 (6 bases). The germline V and J ends were trimmed by 3 bases and 6 bases, with 15 bases remaining between them. The CDR3 contains 14 residues. CDR1 and CDR2 from the germline V gene are DFQATT and SNEGSKA (reference sequence). CDR3 coding DNA: TGCAGTGCTAGTTTGGGGGGAGATCTCAATGAGCAGTTCTTC. Its protein product is CSASLGGDLNEQFF.

The chain combines TRBV13 with TRBJ2-1, with D hard to call. V was cut by 0 bases and J by 0 bases, with 6 bases left in between. The germline CDR1 and CDR2 sequences are PRHDT and FYEKMQ (reference sequence). The CDR3 is 15 amino acids. The CDR3 spells CASSLGVSSYNEQFF. CDR3 nucleotides: TGTGCCAGCAGCTTAGGTGTCAGCTCCTACAATGAGCAGTTCTTC. Combining the CDR3 with reference TRBV13 and TRBJ2-1 gives the whole variable domain AAGVIQSPRHLIKEKRETATLKCYPIPRHDTVYWYQQGPGQDPQFLISFYEKMQSDKGSIPDRFSAQQFSDYHSELNMSSLELGDSALYFCASSLGVSSYNEQFFGPGTRLTVL.

The CDR3 DNA reads TGTGCCAGCAGCAGGGACAGCTACAATGAGCAGTTCTTC. Translated, it gives CASSRDSYNEQFF. This rearrangement joins TRBV9 to TRBJ2-1; 7 bases fit TRBD1. The CDR3 runs to 13 residues. Germline trimming cut 4 bases from V and 3 bases from J; bases unmatched to any gene: 1. Germline V gives CDR1 SGDLS, CDR2 YYNGEE.

The chain employs TRBV12-3 or TRBV12-4 and TRBJ2-7; the D gene is possibly TRBD2 (5 bases). The V end lost 7 bases, the J end lost 3 bases, and 10 bases lay between the germline ends. CDR3 length equals 12 residues. CDR3 protein: CASTSGGYEQYF. CDR3 nucleotides: TGTGCCAGCACCTCCGGAGGCTACGAGCAGTACTTC.

The CDR3 DNA follows: TGTGCCAGCAGCACATCAGAAGAGACCCAGTACTTC. Translating it yields CASSTSEETQYF. The gene calls are TRBV12-3 or TRBV12-4 and TRBJ2-5; no clear D gene. This CDR3 region has 12 residues. The ends were cut back, 6 bases at V and 3 bases at J, with 8 bases in the middle.

The rearrangement uses TRBV9 and TRBJ2-3; D not resolved. The length of the CDR3 is 13 residues. Per the germline V gene, CDR1 is SGDLS and CDR2 is YYNGEE. Trimming shortened V by 4 bases and J by 2 bases, and 8 bases separated the two germline ends. CDR3 protein: CASSPTPTDTQYF. In DNA form, the CDR3 reads TGTGCCAGCAGCCCGACTCCCACAGATACGCAGTATTTT.

The chain carries TRBV19 and TRBJ2-7, with D unclear. The germline CDR1 and CDR2 sequences are LNHDA and SQIVND (reference sequence). V gave up 1 base and J gave up 2 bases, with 9 bases separating them. The CDR3 is 14 amino acids. The CDR3 DNA sequence: TGTGCCAGTAGTATAGGTGCCGGTACCTACGAGCAGTACTTC. It specifies CASSIGAGTYEQYF.

The chain links TRBV28 to TRBJ1-4, with D possibly matching TRBD1 (6 bases). This CDR3 comprises 13 residues. V shed 6 bases and J shed 8 bases, with 13 bases lying between them. The germline gives CDR1 MDHEN, CDR2 SYDVKM. CDR3 DNA: TGTGCCAGCAGCTTACAGGGAACCGAAAAACTGTTTTTT. It codes for CASSLQGTEKLFF.

The chain has TRBV11-2 and TRBJ1-1; possible D gene TRBD1, 5 bases. The germline V gene encodes CDR1 SGHAT and CDR2 FQNNGV. V lost 2 bases to trimming and J lost 5 bases, with 15 bases between them. The CDR3 loop spans 15 amino acids. The CDR3 loop reads CASSLNPGRKTEAFF. The CDR3 nucleotides read TGTGCCAGCAGCTTAAATCCAGGGCGAAAAACTGAAGCTTTCTTT.

The chain is built from TRBV7-9 and TRBJ1-1, with D tentatively TRBD1 (6 bases). The V gene's germline CDR1 is SEHNR and CDR2 FQNEAQ (reference sequence). This CDR3 has 12 amino acids. V was trimmed by 4 bases and J by 7 bases, leaving 10 bases between them. The CDR3 region has the DNA TGTGCCAGCAGCTCTACAGGGTTTGAAGCTTTCTTT. Translated: CASSSTGFEAFF.

This chain uses TRBV24-1 with TRBJ2-2; no firm D call. Trimming took off 0 bases at V and 7 bases at J, with 8 bases between the two ends. The CDR3 contains 14 residues. From germline, CDR1 is KGHDR and CDR2 SFDVKD. The CDR3 loop reads CATSDLNADGELFF. Written as DNA, the CDR3 is TGTGCCACCAGTGATTTGAATGCGGACGGGGAGCTGTTTTTT.

V usage is TRBV7-9 and J usage is TRBJ2-7, with TRBD2 identical over 7 bases. CDR3 length: 12 residues. Germline V gives CDR1 SEHNR, CDR2 FQNEAQ (reference sequence). V was pared by 5 bases and J by 13 bases, with 11 bases of the junction left unmatched. The CDR3 loop is CASSPGSLADYF. The DNA of the CDR3 is TGTGCCAGCAGCCCGGGGTCCCTAGCGGACTACTTC.

The chain links TRBV28 to TRBJ1-5; 12 bases match TRBD1. V gave up 7 bases and J gave up 5 bases; unmatched junction bases: 3. Germline CDR1 reads MDHEN; CDR2 reads SYDVKM. CDR3 length: 14 amino acids. This CDR3 reads CASTGTGGYQPQHF. In DNA form, the CDR3 reads TGTGCCAGCACCGGGACAGGGGGCTATCAGCCCCAGCATTTT.

The chain recombines TRBV5-1 with TRBJ1-1; D call uncertain. CDR3 size: 15 residues. V lost 0 bases and J 3 bases, leaving 12 bases between the germline ends. Germline V lookup: CDR1 SGHRS, CDR2 YFSETQ. CDR3 region: CASSLGWAKDTEAFF. The CDR3 DNA reads TGCGCCAGCAGCTTGGGTTGGGCTAAGGACACTGAAGCTTTCTTT.

V is TRBV13 and J is TRBJ1-6; weak D call: TRBD1 (5 bases). The V gene's germline CDR1 is PRHDT and CDR2 FYEKMQ (reference sequence). This CDR3 has 15 amino acids. The V end lost 0 bases, the J end lost 12 bases, and 15 bases lay between the germline ends. Written as DNA, the CDR3 is TGTGCCAGCAGCTTAGGGAATGGGGCAAATCGACCCCTCCACTTT. It encodes CASSLGNGANRPLHF.

V gene TRBV7-3 combines with J gene TRBJ2-1, with 15 bases fitting TRBD2. The CDR3 length is 15 residues. Trimming took 5 bases from V and 10 from J; bases not matched to a gene: 6. From germline, CDR1 is SGHTA and CDR2 FQGTGA. In nucleotides, the CDR3 is TGTGCCAGCAGCGAGGGACTAGCGGGGGGATACGAGCAGTTCTTC. Protein: CASSEGLAGGYEQFF.

The chain uses TRBV30 and TRBJ1-1; 12 positions agree with TRBD1. The CDR3 has 18 residues. V shed 3 bases, J shed 4 bases, and the junction held 15 bases outside the gene matches. Looked up from germline, CDR1 is GTSNPN and CDR2 is SVGIG (reference sequence). This CDR3 reads CAWSHLGQGASFGTEAFF. CDR3 DNA sequence: TGTGCCTGGAGCCACTTGGGACAGGGGGCTTCATTCGGCACTGAAGCTTTCTTT.

The CDR3 region is CASTGVASPGNTIYF. CDR3 nucleotides: TGTGCCAGTACAGGGGTAGCTTCCCCTGGAAACACCATATATTTT. The rearrangement links TRBV19 to TRBJ1-3, with D tentatively TRBD1 (6 bases). The CDR3 length is 15 residues. Germline values: CDR1 LNHDA, CDR2 SQIVND (reference sequence). Trimming stripped 7 bases from V and 2 bases from J, with 15 bases between.

This chain uses TRBV5-1 with TRBJ2-5; D is perhaps TRBD1 (6 bases). V lost 0 bases to trimming and J lost 4 bases, with 25 bases between them. Looked up from germline, CDR1 is SGHRS and CDR2 is YFSETQ. The CDR3 runs to 19 residues. The CDR3 DNA reads TGCGCCAGCAGCTTGGCCCTGGGGACATCGCTAGCAGTTCGAGAGACCCAGTACTTC. Its protein product is CASSLALGTSLAVRETQYF. The whole variable domain, remainder taken from reference TRBV5-1 and TRBJ2-5, is KAGVTQTPRYLIKTRGQQVTLSCSPISGHRSVSWYQQTPGQGLQFLFEYFSETQRNKGNFPGRFSGRQFSNSRSEMNVSTLELGDSALYLCASSLALGTSLAVRETQYFGPGTRLLVL.